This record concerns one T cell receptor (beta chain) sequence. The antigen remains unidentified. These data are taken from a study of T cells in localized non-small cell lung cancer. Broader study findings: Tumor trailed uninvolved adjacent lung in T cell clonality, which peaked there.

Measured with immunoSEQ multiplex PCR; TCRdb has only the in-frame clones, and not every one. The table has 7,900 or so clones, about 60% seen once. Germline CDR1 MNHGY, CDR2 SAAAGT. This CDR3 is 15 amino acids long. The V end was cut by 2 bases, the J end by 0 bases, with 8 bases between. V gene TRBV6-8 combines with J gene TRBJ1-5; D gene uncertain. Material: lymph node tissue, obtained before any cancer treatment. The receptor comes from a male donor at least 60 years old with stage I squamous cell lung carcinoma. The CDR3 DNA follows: TGTGCCAGCAGTTACGGGTGGGATAGCAATCAGCCCCAGCATTTT. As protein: CASSYGWDSNQPQHF.